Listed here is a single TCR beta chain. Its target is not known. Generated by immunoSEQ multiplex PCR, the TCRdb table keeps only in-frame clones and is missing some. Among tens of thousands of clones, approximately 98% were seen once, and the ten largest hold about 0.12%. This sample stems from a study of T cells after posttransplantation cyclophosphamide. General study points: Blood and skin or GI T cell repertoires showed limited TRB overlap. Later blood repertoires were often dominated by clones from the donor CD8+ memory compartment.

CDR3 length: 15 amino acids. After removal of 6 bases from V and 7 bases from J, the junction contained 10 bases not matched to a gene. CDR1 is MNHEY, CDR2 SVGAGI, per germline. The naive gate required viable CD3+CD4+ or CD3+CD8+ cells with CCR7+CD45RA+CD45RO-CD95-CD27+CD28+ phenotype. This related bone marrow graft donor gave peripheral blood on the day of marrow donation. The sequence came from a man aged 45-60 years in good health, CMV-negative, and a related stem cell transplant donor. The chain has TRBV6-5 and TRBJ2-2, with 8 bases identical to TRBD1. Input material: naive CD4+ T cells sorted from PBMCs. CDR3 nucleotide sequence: TGTGCCAGCAGGCCCAATTGGGGACAGGACGGGGAGCTGTTTTTT. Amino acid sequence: CASRPNWGQDGELFF.